One sample yielded the 23 T cell receptor beta chains listed below, sequenced in a study of blood T cell repertoires in COVID-19. Measured with immunoSEQ multiplex PCR; TCRdb has only the in-frame clones, and not every one. The sample includes some 130,000 clones, 84% of them seen just once. The sequenced sample was PBMCs or T cells enriched from blood (not recorded which). All receptors come from a man aged 35 to 55 with acute COVID-19.

The chain joins TRBV7-2 to TRBJ1-1, with a possible D match to TRBD1 (6 bases). The germline V gene encodes CDR1 SGHTA and CDR2 FQGNSA. The CDR3 is 15 amino acids. V was clipped by 5 bases and J by 1 base, with 14 bases between them. The CDR3 loop is CASSPGGAQNTEAFF. CDR3 DNA sequence: TGTGCCAGCAGCCCCGGGGGGGCACAGAACACTGAAGCTTTCTTT. The full variable domain, completed using reference TRBV7-2 and TRBJ1-1, is GAGVSQSPSNKVTEKGKDVELRCDPISGHTALYWYRQSLGQGLEFLIYFQGNSAPDKSGLPSDRFSAERTGGSVSTLTIQRTQQEDSAVYLCASSPGGAQNTEAFFGQGTRLTVV.

This clone turned up a few times. The chain employs TRBV19 and TRBJ1-6; D perhaps matches TRBD1 (5 bases). Germline CDR1 LNHDA, CDR2 SQIVND (reference sequence). Trimming shortened V by 5 bases and J by 9 bases, and 14 bases separated the two germline ends. This CDR3 is 14 amino acids long. CDR3 coding DNA: TGTGCCAGTAGTCCCGGACATCCGAGTTCACCCCTCCACTTT. As protein: CASSPGHPSSPLHF.

This clone occurred once. The CDR3 sequence: CACSAGGPNNEQFF. As DNA, the CDR3 is TGTGCCTGTAGTGCGGGGGGGCCTAACAATGAGCAGTTCTTC. The chain recombines TRBV7-6 with TRBJ2-1; 9 bases agree with TRBD2. J lost 5 bases, V lost 11 bases, and 10 bases had no gene match. This CDR3 comprises 14 residues. Per germline, CDR1 SGHVS and CDR2 FNYEAQ.

The chain carries TRBV30 and TRBJ1-1, with unresolved D. The CDR3 extends over 11 amino acids. The germline V gene encodes CDR1 GTSNPN and CDR2 SVGIG (reference sequence). Trimming stripped 4 bases from V and 11 bases from J, with 14 bases between. Here the CDR3 DNA reads TGTGCCTGGACCCTGACCGGGAATGCTTTCTTT. Residues: CAWTLTGNAFF.

The chain couples TRBV9 to TRBJ1-1; TRBD1 is a possible D gene (5 bases). V was pared by 0 bases and J by 0 bases, with 12 bases between. CDR3 length: 16 amino acids. From germline, CDR1 is SGDLS and CDR2 YYNGEE. The CDR3 DNA follows: TGTGCCAGCAGCGTAGCTTTAGGGGTGCTGAACACTGAAGCTTTCTTT. It is translated as CASSVALGVLNTEAFF. The variable domain in full, completed from reference TRBV9 and TRBJ1-1, reads DSGVTQTPKHLITATGQRVTLRCSPRSGDLSVYWYQQSLDQGLQFLIQYYNGEERAKGNILERFSAQQFPDLHSELNLSSLELGDSALYFCASSVALGVLNTEAFFGQGTRLTVV.

The chain employs TRBV6-5 and TRBJ2-1; weak D call: TRBD2 (6 bases). Germline CDR1 reads MNHEY; CDR2 reads SVGAGI. The V end was cut by 4 bases, the J end by 0 bases, with 10 bases between. The CDR3 length is 15 residues. The CDR3 coding sequence is TGTGCCAGCAGTTTGGGCGGGAACTCCTACAATGAGCAGTTCTTC. Its protein product is CASSLGGNSYNEQFF.

The chain joins TRBV28 to TRBJ2-6, with D perhaps TRBD1 (5 bases). Germline V gene lookup returns CDR1 MDHEN and CDR2 SYDVKM. V lost 3 bases to trimming and J lost 0 bases, with 15 bases between them. CDR3 length: 18 residues. CDR3 bases: TGTGCCAGCAGTTTGCCCCTCAGGGTCAGCTCTGGGGCCAACGTCCTGACTTTC. It translates to CASSLPLRVSSGANVLTF.

The chain links TRBV9 to TRBJ2-2; 8 positions agree with TRBD1. Trimming cost V 3 bases and J 6 bases; bases outside gene matches: 19. This CDR3 contains 19 residues. Germline CDR1 and CDR2: SGDLS and YYNGEE. The CDR3 region is CASSGAIFQGARGPGELFF. The DNA for the CDR3 is TGTGCCAGCAGCGGAGCAATCTTTCAGGGGGCGCGCGGGCCCGGGGAGCTGTTTTTT.

This clone is a singleton in its sample. V is TRBV11-3 and J is TRBJ1-1; D ambiguous. V was clipped by 1 base and J by 3 bases, with 6 bases between them. Germline lookup yields CDR1 SGHNT and CDR2 YENEEA. The CDR3 totals 13 residues. In DNA form, the CDR3 reads TGTGCCAGCAGCTTAGGCGGGGACACTGAAGCTTTCTTT. Protein sequence: CASSLGGDTEAFF.

CDR3 nucleotide sequence: TGTGCCAGCGGGACAGGGAACGAGCAGTACTTC. Translated: CASGTGNEQYF. The gene calls are TRBV6-5 and TRBJ2-7; 9 nucleotides line up with TRBD1. This CDR3 is 11 amino acids long. The junction had 1 base not matched to a gene; V was cut back by 8 bases and J by 5 bases. The V gene's germline CDR1 is MNHEY and CDR2 SVGAGI.

The rearrangement joins TRBV29-1 to TRBJ2-1, with 8 bases matching TRBD2. This CDR3 has 16 amino acids. The germline CDR1 and CDR2 sequences are SQVTM and ANQGSEA. The ends lost 5 bases at V and 0 bases at J; junction bases unmatched: 9. The CDR3 is CSVSGGGFSSYNEQFF. The CDR3 region has the DNA TGCAGCGTTTCCGGGGGGGGGTTTAGCTCCTACAATGAGCAGTTCTTC.

The chain links TRBV30 to TRBJ2-5; TRBD2 matches at 14 bases. Trimming cost V 3 bases and J 5 bases; bases outside gene matches: 5. The CDR3 consists of 15 residues. Germline lookup yields CDR1 GTSNPN and CDR2 SVGIG (reference sequence). CDR3: CAWSPRTSGRETQYF. The DNA of the CDR3 is TGTGCCTGGAGCCCGAGGACTAGCGGGAGGGAGACCCAGTACTTC.

The gene calls are TRBV4-3 and TRBJ2-1; 13 bases fit TRBD2. Germline V gene sequence: CDR1 LGHNA, CDR2 YSLEER. The CDR3 is 15 residues long. J was trimmed by 8 bases and V by 5 bases; bases with no gene match: 6. The CDR3 loop is CASSWGLAGFDEQFF. As DNA, the CDR3 is TGCGCCAGCAGCTGGGGACTAGCGGGATTCGATGAGCAGTTCTTC.

This chain uses TRBV7-2 with TRBJ2-1; TRBD2 matches 9 bases. In germline, CDR1 is SGHTA, CDR2 FQGNSA. The CDR3 loop spans 16 amino acids. J gave up 7 bases and V 1 base, and 8 bases lay outside the gene matches. The CDR3, as DNA: TGTGCCAGCAGCTTAGGAGGGACTAGCTACGGGAATGAGCAGTTCTTC. It specifies CASSLGGTSYGNEQFF. Supplemented by reference TRBV7-2 and TRBJ2-1, the full variable domain reads GAGVSQSPSNKVTEKGKDVELRCDPISGHTALYWYRQSLGQGLEFLIYFQGNSAPDKSGLPSDRFSAERTGGSVSTLTIQRTQQEDSAVYLCASSLGGTSYGNEQFFGPGTRLTVL.

CDR3 nucleotides: TGTGCCAGCAGCTACGAGACAGGGGGCGGCACAGATACGCAGTATTTT. It codes for CASSYETGGGTDTQYF. V and J are TRBV7-6 and TRBJ2-3, with 10 bases that match TRBD1. V trimming: 4 bases; J trimming: 1 base; junction bases outside the gene matches: 5. Looked up from germline, CDR1 is SGHVS and CDR2 is FNYEAQ. The CDR3 is 16 amino acids. The entire variable domain, with the rest obtained from reference TRBV7-6 and TRBJ2-3, is as follows: GAGVSQSPRYKVTKRGQDVALRCDPISGHVSLYWYRQALGQGPEFLTYFNYEAQQDKSGLPNDRFSAERPEGSISTLTIQRTEQRDSAMYRCASSYETGGGTDTQYFGPGTRLTVL.

V gene TRBV12-3 or TRBV12-4 combines with J gene TRBJ1-5; 7 nucleotides match TRBD1. The CDR3 is 13 residues long. The trim removed 1 base at V and 6 bases at J, leaving 0 bases unmatched. Here the CDR3 reads CASSLGDSQPQHF. DNA of the CDR3: TGTGCCAGCAGTTTAGGGGACAGTCAGCCCCAGCATTTT.

The V gene is TRBV28, the J gene TRBJ2-1, with TRBD2 as a possible D gene (5 bases). Trimming shortened V by 6 bases and J by 7 bases, and 13 bases separated the two germline ends. CDR1 is MDHEN, CDR2 SYDVKM, per germline. The length of the CDR3 is 13 residues. The CDR3 DNA follows: TGTGCCAGCAGAAACGTAGGGAGAAATGAGCAGTTCTTC. Translation: CASRNVGRNEQFF.

The chain employs TRBV9 and TRBJ1-2, with a tentative D call TRBD1 (6 bases). Germline V gene data show CDR1 as SGDLS and CDR2 as YYNGEE. The CDR3 is made up of 14 amino acids. The V end was cut by 4 bases, the J end by 7 bases, with 17 bases between. The CDR3 DNA follows: TGTGCCAGCAGCCTCGAGACAGGAATCCGTGGCTACACCTTC. It specifies CASSLETGIRGYTF. Supplemented by reference TRBV9 and TRBJ1-2, the full variable domain reads DSGVTQTPKHLITATGQRVTLRCSPRSGDLSVYWYQQSLDQGLQFLIQYYNGEERAKGNILERFSAQQFPDLHSELNLSSLELGDSALYFCASSLETGIRGYTFGSGTRLTVV.

The V gene is TRBV6-5, the J gene TRBJ2-7; possible D gene TRBD1, 6 bases. The CDR3 contains 12 residues. Per germline, CDR1 MNHEY and CDR2 SVGAGI. The V gene lost 7 bases and the J gene lost 5 bases, with 12 bases spanning the gap. CDR3 amino acids: CASNRHRDEQYF. The CDR3 DNA is TGTGCCAGCAACCGACACAGGGACGAGCAGTACTTC.

The chain carries TRBV27 and TRBJ2-2; TRBD2 matches at 7 bases. The trim removed 3 bases at V and 6 bases at J, leaving 10 bases unmatched. Germline values: CDR1 MNHEY, CDR2 SMNVEV (reference sequence). The CDR3 loop spans 16 amino acids. The CDR3 spells CASSFTQRERAGELFF. The CDR3 DNA reads as TGTGCCAGCAGTTTCACCCAGCGGGAAAGGGCCGGGGAGCTGTTTTTT.

The chain has TRBV29-1 and TRBJ2-7; weak D call: TRBD1 (5 bases). Germline loops: CDR1 SQVTM, CDR2 ANQGSEA. V dropped 1 base and J dropped 5 bases, with 9 bases sitting between them. The CDR3 covers 12 residues. The CDR3 protein is CSVEGQGHEQYF. CDR3 nucleotides: TGCAGCGTTGAAGGGCAGGGTCACGAGCAGTACTTC.

This clone was observed a single time. The chain has TRBV6-5 and TRBJ2-1; TRBD2 aligns across 8 bases. In germline, CDR1 is MNHEY, CDR2 SVGAGI. Trimming at V came to 2 bases and at J to 5 bases, leaving 8 bases not matched to a gene. There are 16 residues in the CDR3. CDR3 in amino acids: CASSYVERESNNEQFF. CDR3 bases: TGTGCCAGCAGTTACGTCGAGCGGGAGTCGAACAATGAGCAGTTCTTC.

Only a few counts were recorded for this clone. The rearrangement joins TRBV29-1 to TRBJ2-7; maybe TRBD2 (6 bases). Trimming removed 4 bases at V and 4 bases at J, with 20 bases between. Germline V gene lookup returns CDR1 SQVTM and CDR2 ANQGSEA. The CDR3 length is 15 residues. The CDR3 DNA sequence: TGCAGCGTTGTGATGCGGGACTTTTCGTTTTACGAGCAGTACTTC. Protein sequence: CSVVMRDFSFYEQYF.